Below are 27 T cell receptor beta chains sequenced from a single sample in a study of blood T cell repertoires in COVID-19. Data came from immunoSEQ multiplex PCR; TCRdb stores just in-frame clones and leaves some out. Of 450,000 to 600,000 clones in the sample, roughly nine tenths were seen once. Sequenced: PBMCs or T cells enriched from blood (not recorded which). The receptor source for this set is a woman between 18 and 29 years old who had recovered from COVID-19.

The chain recombines TRBV2 with TRBJ1-1; no firm D call. V dropped 2 bases and J dropped 11 bases, with 9 bases sitting between them. This CDR3 region has 11 residues. Germline assignment: CDR1 SNHLY and CDR2 FYNNEI. The CDR3 here is CASSENILAFF. CDR3 DNA: TGTGCCAGCAGTGAAAACATTTTGGCTTTCTTT.

The J gene is TRBJ1-6, the V gene TRBV30; D possibly corresponds to TRBD1 (5 bases). The germline V gene encodes CDR1 GTSNPN and CDR2 SVGIG (reference sequence). Trimming took 0 bases from V and 8 from J, leaving 11 bases between them. The CDR3 runs 14 residues. The CDR3 coding sequence is TGTGCCTGGAGTGTCCGGACAACCGATTCACCCCTCCACTTT. It translates to CAWSVRTTDSPLHF.

V usage is TRBV18 and J usage is TRBJ1-2; possible D gene TRBD1, 5 bases. CDR1 is KGHSH and CDR2 is LQKENI in the germline V gene. CDR3 length equals 14 residues. The V end was cut by 5 bases, the J end by 4 bases, with 14 bases between. CDR3 protein: CASSELGPLYGYTF. CDR3 DNA: TGTGCCAGCTCAGAGCTGGGGCCCCTCTATGGCTACACCTTC.

The rearrangement links TRBV12-3 or TRBV12-4 to TRBJ1-2; D is ambiguous. The CDR3 totals 13 residues. Trimming removed 3 bases from V and 8 bases from J, with 13 bases in between. The CDR3 loop is CASSFIGSQGYTF. DNA for the CDR3: TGTGCCAGCAGTTTCATCGGTTCACAGGGCTACACCTTC.

The rearrangement uses TRBV7-6 and TRBJ2-7; perhaps TRBD2 as D (5 bases). Germline V gene lookup returns CDR1 SGHVS and CDR2 FNYEAQ. The CDR3 runs to 15 residues. The V gene lost 5 bases and the J gene lost 4 bases, with 18 bases spanning the gap. The CDR3 here is CASSPGYGVGYEQYF. CDR3 bases: TGTGCCAGCAGCCCTGGGTACGGGGTTGGATACGAGCAGTACTTC. Filled out from reference TRBV7-6 and TRBJ2-7, the complete variable domain reads GAGVSQSPRYKVTKRGQDVALRCDPISGHVSLYWYRQALGQGPEFLTYFNYEAQQDKSGLPNDRFSAERPEGSISTLTIQRTEQRDSAMYRCASSPGYGVGYEQYFGPGTRLTVT.

This clone was seen many times. This chain uses TRBV5-1 with TRBJ2-5; 10 bases are shared with TRBD2. The CDR3 totals 16 residues. Germline CDR1 reads SGHRS; CDR2 reads YFSETQ. Trimming at V came to 5 bases and at J to 1 base, leaving 8 bases not matched to a gene. The DNA for the CDR3 is TGCGCCAGCAGTAATGGACTAGCGGCGTCCCAAGAGACCCAGTACTTC. Translation gives CASSNGLAASQETQYF.

This chain connects TRBV4-1 to TRBJ1-1, with D perhaps matching TRBD1 (6 bases). The V and J ends lost 3 bases and 1 base respectively, with 12 bases between them. Germline-derived CDR1 and CDR2 are MGHRA and YSYEKL. The CDR3 length is 15 residues. CDR3 region: CASSQIGQKNTEAFF. The CDR3 bases are TGCGCCAGCAGCCAGATAGGACAGAAGAACACTGAAGCTTTCTTT.

This clone was recorded once. The CDR3 is CASSPFTGTGNEKLFF. CDR3 DNA: TGTGCCAGCAGCCCCTTTACCGGGACAGGGAATGAAAAACTGTTTTTT. The chain links TRBV14 to TRBJ1-4, with 9 bases fitting TRBD1. Germline-derived CDR1 and CDR2 are SGHDN and FVKESK. Trimming at V came to 4 bases and at J to 5 bases, leaving 8 bases not matched to a gene. The CDR3 spans 16 residues.

This rearrangement joins TRBV30 to TRBJ1-1; perhaps TRBD1 as D (5 bases). The CDR3 has 14 amino acids. Trimming took 5 bases from V and 8 from J, leaving 21 bases between them. Germline CDR1 and CDR2: GTSNPN and SVGIG (reference sequence). The CDR3 nucleotides read TGTGCCTGGCCCAATCCCGGGACTCACATAGAAGCTTTCTTT. Its protein is CAWPNPGTHIEAFF.

This clone appeared a few times. The V and J genes are TRBV30 and TRBJ1-2; D possibly corresponds to TRBD1 (5 bases). The CDR3 spans 13 residues. Germline V gene sequence: CDR1 GTSNPN, CDR2 SVGIG (reference sequence). V was clipped by 3 bases and J by 5 bases, with 13 bases between them. This CDR3 reads CAWSPTVRYGYTF. Here the CDR3 DNA reads TGTGCCTGGAGCCCGACAGTTCGTTATGGCTACACCTTC.

The chain joins TRBV14 to TRBJ1-2, with D hard to call. CDR1 is SGHDN, CDR2 FVKESK, per germline. The CDR3 length is 14 residues. The V end lost 0 bases, the J end lost 8 bases, and 13 bases lay between the germline ends. CDR3 DNA: TGTGCCAGCAGCCAAGATATCCGGGGTGGCGGCTACACCTTC. This gives the protein CASSQDIRGGGYTF.

CDR3 loop: CASSDAGAAQHF. As DNA, the CDR3 is TGTGCCAGCAGTGATGCAGGGGCGGCCCAGCATTTT. The V and J genes are TRBV2 and TRBJ1-5; D is possibly TRBD1 (6 bases). Between the trimmed V and J ends, which lost 3 bases and 11 bases, there was a span of 11 bases. The germline gives CDR1 SNHLY, CDR2 FYNNEI. This CDR3 has 12 residues.

The chain couples TRBV7-9 to TRBJ1-1; tentatively, D is TRBD1 (6 bases). V was shortened by 5 bases and J by 1 base, with 8 bases between the two germline ends. Germline CDR1 is SEHNR and CDR2 is FQNEAQ (reference sequence). The CDR3 spans 13 residues. DNA of the CDR3: TGTGCCAGCAGCGGACAGTCGAACACTGAAGCTTTCTTT. The encoded protein is CASSGQSNTEAFF.

The chain couples TRBV7-9 to TRBJ2-1, with 8 bases matching TRBD2. CDR3 size: 16 residues. V shed 5 bases and J 0 bases; nucleotides not matched to a gene: 6. The V gene's germline CDR1 is SEHNR and CDR2 FQNEAQ (reference sequence). The CDR3 sequence is CASSMIAGSSYNEQFF. The CDR3 DNA follows: TGTGCCAGCAGCATGATAGCGGGGAGCTCCTACAATGAGCAGTTCTTC.

The CDR3 sequence is CASSRLGEGNEKLFF. Here the CDR3 DNA reads TGTGCCAGCTCACGACTCGGGGAGGGTAATGAAAAACTGTTTTTT. J is TRBJ1-4 and V is TRBV18; D gene ambiguous. Germline V lookup: CDR1 KGHSH, CDR2 LQKENI. The CDR3 spans 15 residues. V was shortened by 4 bases and J by 4 bases, with 13 bases between the two germline ends.

This clone was seen just once. This chain joins TRBV9 and TRBJ2-2; D perhaps matches TRBD2 (6 bases). This CDR3 contains 16 residues. Germline CDR1 SGDLS, CDR2 YYNGEE. The V gene lost 2 bases and the J gene lost 3 bases, with 14 bases spanning the gap. CDR3 in amino acids: CASSVRTGDYTGELFF. The CDR3 nucleotides are TGTGCCAGCAGCGTTAGAACGGGGGATTACACCGGGGAGCTGTTTTTT.

The chain joins TRBV7-9 to TRBJ2-5; D perhaps matches TRBD1 (6 bases). V dropped 1 base and J dropped 7 bases, with 13 bases sitting between them. This CDR3 comprises 14 residues. CDR1 and CDR2 (germline): SEHNR, FQNEAQ (reference sequence). For the CDR3, the DNA is TGTGCCAGCAGCTTAGAAGCAGGGGTGGCGACCCAGTACTTC. It encodes CASSLEAGVATQYF.

V and J are TRBV18 and TRBJ1-1; 8 nucleotides match TRBD1. J was trimmed by 5 bases and V by 6 bases; bases with no gene match: 8. This CDR3 has 14 residues. Germline V gene lookup returns CDR1 KGHSH and CDR2 LQKENI. CDR3 DNA sequence: TGTGCCAGCTCCCCCACAGGGGGATGGACTGAAGCTTTCTTT. This sequence encodes CASSPTGGWTEAFF. Full variable domain (outside the CDR3, taken from reference TRBV18 and TRBJ1-1): NAGVMQNPRHLVRRRGQEARLRCSPMKGHSHVYWYRQLPEEGLKFMVYLQKENIIDESGMPKERFSAEFPKEGPSILRIQQVVRGDSAAYFCASSPTGGWTEAFFGQGTRLTVV.

This clone was recorded a few times. V and J are TRBV6-1 and TRBJ1-6; 9 bases match TRBD1. This CDR3 comprises 20 residues. Germline lookup yields CDR1 MNHNS and CDR2 SASEGT. J lost 1 base, V lost 1 base, and 11 bases had no gene match. The CDR3 reads CASSEVRTGEGRSYNSPLHF. The CDR3 DNA follows: TGTGCCAGCAGTGAAGTTAGGACAGGGGAAGGGAGATCCTATAATTCACCCCTCCACTTT.

DNA of the CDR3: TGCGCCAGCAGCTTAGGGTGGACAGGGGATTATAACGAGCAGTACTTC. This sequence encodes CASSLGWTGDYNEQYF. This chain uses TRBV5-1 with TRBJ2-7; 9 bases are shared with TRBD1. V lost 2 bases, J lost 5 bases, and 11 bases stayed unmatched. This CDR3 is built from 16 residues. Per the germline V gene, CDR1 is SGHRS and CDR2 is YFSETQ.

This chain connects TRBV7-8 to TRBJ1-5; 8 bases line up with TRBD1. Unmatched junction bases numbered 8, after V lost 5 bases and J lost 2 bases. Per the germline V gene, CDR1 is SGHVS and CDR2 is FQNEAQ. The CDR3 loop spans 16 amino acids. The CDR3 here is CASSPRQGAGNQPQHF. CDR3 DNA sequence: TGTGCCAGCAGCCCGCGTCAGGGGGCCGGCAATCAGCCCCAGCATTTT.

This chain uses TRBV11-2 with TRBJ1-1, with D possibly being TRBD1 (5 bases). Germline CDR1 and CDR2: SGHAT and FQNNGV. Trimming left V 3 bases short and J 1 base short, with 6 bases between. CDR3 length: 13 amino acids. The DNA for the CDR3 is TGTGCCAGCAGCTTGGGGCAGAACACTGAAGCTTTCTTT. It codes for CASSLGQNTEAFF. Drawing the rest from reference TRBV11-2 and TRBJ1-1, the complete variable domain is EAGVAQSPRYKIIEKRQSVAFWCNPISGHATLYWYQQILGQGPKLLIQFQNNGVVDDSQLPKDRFSAERLKGVDSTLKIQPAKLEDSAVYLCASSLGQNTEAFFGQGTRLTVV.

This clone was counted a single time. This rearrangement joins TRBV5-1 to TRBJ1-1; D is perhaps TRBD1 (5 bases). Trimming took off 6 bases at V and 7 bases at J, with 19 bases between the two ends. CDR1 SGHRS and CDR2 YFSETQ come from the germline V gene. The CDR3 is 14 residues long. The CDR3 region is CASTTGVEENEAFF. Here the CDR3 DNA reads TGCGCCAGCACCACGGGGGTAGAGGAGAATGAAGCTTTCTTT.

The gene calls are TRBV18 and TRBJ2-3, with TRBD1 matching over 10 bases. This CDR3 comprises 16 residues. Per the germline V gene, CDR1 is KGHSH and CDR2 is LQKENI. The J segment lost 4 bases and the V segment lost 6 bases, leaving 10 bases of the junction unmatched. CDR3 loop: CASSLLGTGDPDTQYF. In DNA form, the CDR3 reads TGTGCCAGCTCCCTATTAGGGACAGGGGACCCAGATACGCAGTATTTT.

V and J are TRBV5-1 and TRBJ1-1; tentative D call: TRBD1 (6 bases). The ends were cut back, 2 bases at V and 8 bases at J, with 10 bases in the middle. The V gene's germline CDR1 is SGHRS and CDR2 YFSETQ. This CDR3 region has 12 residues. CDR3 loop: CASSFSGAEAFF. In nucleotides, the CDR3 is TGCGCCAGCAGCTTTTCAGGGGCGGAAGCTTTCTTT. Combining the CDR3 with reference TRBV5-1 and TRBJ1-1 gives the whole variable domain KAGVTQTPRYLIKTRGQQVTLSCSPISGHRSVSWYQQTPGQGLQFLFEYFSETQRNKGNFPGRFSGRQFSNSRSEMNVSTLELGDSALYLCASSFSGAEAFFGQGTRLTVV.

The chain combines TRBV5-4 with TRBJ2-2; 7 bases map to TRBD1. The J segment lost 5 bases and the V segment lost 4 bases, leaving 8 bases of the junction unmatched. The CDR3 runs to 15 residues. Germline V gives CDR1 SGHNT, CDR2 YYREEE (reference sequence). CDR3 DNA: TGTGCCAGCAGCCACAGTAGACAGGGAACCGGGGAGCTGTTTTTT. It specifies CASSHSRQGTGELFF.

About this clone: Other DNA sequences within the sample encode an identical CDR3. The V call is TRBV5-1, the J call TRBJ1-1; possible D gene TRBD1, 5 bases. V was pared by 0 bases and J by 1 base, with 10 bases between. CDR3 length: 15 residues. The germline V gene encodes CDR1 SGHRS and CDR2 YFSETQ. CDR3 DNA sequence: TGCGCCAGCAGCTTGGCCTCGGGGGGGAACACTGAAGCTTTCTTT. Translation: CASSLASGGNTEAFF.